This entry features one TCR beta chain sequence. Its target is not known. The data stem from a study of identical twins. All of the donors were Caucasians in good health. Study-wide results and caveats: Interpretation of the results relied on cross-sectional statistical analysis and not on following the same donors. Memory repertoires showed no such pattern, whereas abundant cord blood beta clonotypes carried fewer insertions.

Template switching, a step in the protocol, added a universal primer site, and cDNA carried unique molecular identifiers. From the 5' RACE reads, TCRdb called clonotypes with MiXCR, one entry per CDR3 protein. This sample has 300,000 to 400,000 distinct CDR3 sequences, with 9% to 15% found just once. The CDR3 is made up of 15 amino acids. Per the germline V gene, CDR1 is SQVTM and CDR2 is ANQGSEA. V was clipped by 5 bases and J by 4 bases, with 19 bases between them. The sample also formed part of further work on yellow fever vaccine responses in identical twins.

The source is a woman aged 18-29 years in good health. V usage is TRBV29-1 and J usage is TRBJ2-3, with D possibly matching TRBD1 (6 bases). Sample: CD8+ T cells sorted from blood. The CDR3 DNA reads TGCAGCGTTTCTTTGGGGCCAGGGGAACCAGATACGCAGTATTTT. Its translation: CSVSLGPGEPDTQYF.